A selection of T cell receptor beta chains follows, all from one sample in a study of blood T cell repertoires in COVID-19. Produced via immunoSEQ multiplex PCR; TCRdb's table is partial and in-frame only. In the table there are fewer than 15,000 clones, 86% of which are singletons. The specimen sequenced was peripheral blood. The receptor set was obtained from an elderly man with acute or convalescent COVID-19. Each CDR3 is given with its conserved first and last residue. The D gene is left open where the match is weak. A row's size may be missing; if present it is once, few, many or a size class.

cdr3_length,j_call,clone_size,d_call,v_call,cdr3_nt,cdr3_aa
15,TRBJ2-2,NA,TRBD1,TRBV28,TGTGCCAGCAGCCCGGGACAGGCAGGGGCCGGGGAGCTGTTTTTT,CASSPGQAGAGELFF
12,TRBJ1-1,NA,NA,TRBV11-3,TGTGCCAGCAGCATCCGGGACACTGAAGCTTTCTTT,CASSIRDTEAFF
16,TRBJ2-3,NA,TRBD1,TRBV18,TGTGCCAGCTCATCCGGACAGGGCATAAGGACAGATACGCAGTATTTT,CASSSGQGIRTDTQYF
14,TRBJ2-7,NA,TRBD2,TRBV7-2,TGTGCCAGCAGCTCTAGCGGGGGGGCCGGTGAGCAGTACTTC,CASSSSGGAGEQYF
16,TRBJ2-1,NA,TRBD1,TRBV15,TGTGCCACCAGCAGAGGTCGCCAGGGGGCAGGGAATGAGCAGTTCTTC,CATSRGRQGAGNEQFF
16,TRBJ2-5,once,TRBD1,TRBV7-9,TGTGCCAGCAGCTTAGCCGGACAGGGCCGAGGAGAGACCCAGTACTTC,CASSLAGQGRGETQYF
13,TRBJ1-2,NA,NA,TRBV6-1,TGTGCCAGCAGTGAATACCCAGACTATGGCTACACCTTC,CASSEYPDYGYTF
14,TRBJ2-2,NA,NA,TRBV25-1,TGTGCCAGCAGCCCAAGGGGAGGCACCGGGGAGCTGTTTTTT,CASSPRGGTGELFF
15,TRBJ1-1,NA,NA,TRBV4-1,TGCGCCAGCAGGGGGAGGAAGGGGCTAGAGTTTGGGGCTTTCTTT,CASRGRKGLEFGAFF
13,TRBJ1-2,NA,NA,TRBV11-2,TGTGCCAGCAGCTTCGGCAGGCTCGATGGCTACACCTTC,CASSFGRLDGYTF
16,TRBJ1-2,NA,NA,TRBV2,TGTGCCAGCAGTGAATTGGTCACAGCCCCTCTCTATGGCTACACCTTC,CASSELVTAPLYGYTF
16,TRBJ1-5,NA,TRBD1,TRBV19,TGTGCCAGTAGTGCCTTCGGGACAGCCAACAATCAGCCCCAGCATTTT,CASSAFGTANNQPQHF
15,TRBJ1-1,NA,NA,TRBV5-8,TGTGCCAGCAGCTTCAGCGGCTCCCGGAACACTGAAGCTTTCTTT,CASSFSGSRNTEAFF
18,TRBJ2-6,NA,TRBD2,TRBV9,TGTGCCAGCAGCGTCGTAGCGGGAGGAGGCTCTGGGGCCAACGTCCTGACTTTC,CASSVVAGGGSGANVLTF
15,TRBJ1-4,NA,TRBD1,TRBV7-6,TGTGCCAGCAGGAGGGGGACAGCTCGTAATGAAAAACTGTTTTTT,CASRRGTARNEKLFF
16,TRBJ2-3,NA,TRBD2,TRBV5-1,TGCGCCAGCAGCTTTGGTAGCGGGAGTGCCACAGATACGCAGTATTTT,CASSFGSGSATDTQYF
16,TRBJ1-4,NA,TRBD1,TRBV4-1,TGCGCCAGCAGCGAAGGACAGGGGTGGGAGAATGAAAAACTGTTTTTT,CASSEGQGWENEKLFF
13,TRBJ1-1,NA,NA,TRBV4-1,TGCGCCAGCAGCCAAGACGACAGTGCTGAGACTTTCTTT,CASSQDDSAETFF
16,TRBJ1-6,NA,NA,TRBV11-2,TGTGCCAGCAGCTTAAATGTAAACTCCTATAATTCACCCCTCCACTTT,CASSLNVNSYNSPLHF
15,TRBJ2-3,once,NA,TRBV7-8,TGTGCCAGCAGGAAATTAGCGGCTAACACAGATACGCAGTATTTT,CASRKLAANTDTQYF
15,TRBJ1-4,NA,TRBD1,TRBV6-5,TGTGCCAGCAGTTACTCGACAGGGATGAGGGAAAAACTGTTTTTT,CASSYSTGMREKLFF
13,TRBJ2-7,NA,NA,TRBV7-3,TGTGCCAGCAGCCTTCGCGGTGACTACGAGCAGTACTTC,CASSLRGDYEQYF
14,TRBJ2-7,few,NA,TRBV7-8,TGTGCCAGCAGCCGAACGACAGGCTCCTACGAGCAGTACTTC,CASSRTTGSYEQYF
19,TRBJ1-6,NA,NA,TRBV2,TGTGCCAGCAGTGAATCGATCACCCGAGGGAGCTCCTATAATTCACCCCTCCACTTT,CASSESITRGSSYNSPLHF
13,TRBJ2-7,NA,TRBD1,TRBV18,TGTGCCAGCTCATCGGGACAGGGTTACGAGCAGTACTTC,CASSSGQGYEQYF
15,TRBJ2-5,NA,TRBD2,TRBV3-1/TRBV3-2,TGTGCCAGCAGCCATCGGAGCGGGGACTGGGAGACCCAGTACTTC,CASSHRSGDWETQYF
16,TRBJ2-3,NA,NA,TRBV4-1,TGCGCCAGCAGCCAAAACGGGATCAGTTCTGCAGATACGCAGTATTTT,CASSQNGISSADTQYF
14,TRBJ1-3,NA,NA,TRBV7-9,TGTGCCAGCAGCCCCTATACCCCCCAAAACACCATATATTTT,CASSPYTPQNTIYF
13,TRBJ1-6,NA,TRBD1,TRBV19,TGTGCCACCCAGGGGGCGGGTAATTCACCCCTCCACTTT,CATQGAGNSPLHF
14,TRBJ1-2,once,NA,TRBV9,TGTGCCAGCAGCACCTCCGGGAGCCCCCGCGGCTACACCTTC,CASSTSGSPRGYTF
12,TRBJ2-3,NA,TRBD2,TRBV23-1,TGCGCGTGGCTAGCGGGAGCAGATACGCAGTATTTT,CAWLAGADTQYF
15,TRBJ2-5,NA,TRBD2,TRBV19,TGTGCCAGTAGTTCTAGCGGGAGATCGTATGAGACCCAGTACTTC,CASSSSGRSYETQYF
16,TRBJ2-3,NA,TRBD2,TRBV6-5,TGTGCCAGCAGTTACCGAGGGACTAGCGGGTCAGATACGCAGTATTTT,CASSYRGTSGSDTQYF
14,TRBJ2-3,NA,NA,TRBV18,TGTGCCAGCTCCCTTCTGAGCGGCACAGATACGCAGTATTTT,CASSLLSGTDTQYF
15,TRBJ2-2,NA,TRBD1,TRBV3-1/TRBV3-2,TGTGCCAGCAGCCCCGGGACAGTCGGGTCCGGGGAGCTGTTTTTT,CASSPGTVGSGELFF
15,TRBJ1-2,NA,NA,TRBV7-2,TGTGCCAGCAGCCCAGGGACGGGCCTAGGGGGTGGCTACACCTTC,CASSPGTGLGGGYTF
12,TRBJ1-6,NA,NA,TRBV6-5,TGTGCCAGCACCGAGAGGTCTTCACCCCTCCACTTT,CASTERSSPLHF
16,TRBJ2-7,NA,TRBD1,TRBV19,TGTGCCAGTAGTCCTAAAGGGACAGGGGCCCTAGCCGAGCAGTACTTC,CASSPKGTGALAEQYF
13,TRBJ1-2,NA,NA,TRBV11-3,TGTGCCAGCAGCCCAATCAGGGGCCGTGGCTACACCTTC,CASSPIRGRGYTF
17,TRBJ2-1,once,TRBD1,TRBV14,TGTGCCAGCAGCCACTACCTAGGGGGCGGGTCCTACAATGAGCAGTTCTTC,CASSHYLGGGSYNEQFF
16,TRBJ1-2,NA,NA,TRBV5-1,TGCGCCAGCAGCTTGGAACAGGTCGGGAGACTGTCCGGCTACACCTTC,CASSLEQVGRLSGYTF
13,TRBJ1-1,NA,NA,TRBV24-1,TGTGCCACCAGAAAAACAAGGAACACTGAAGCTTTCTTT,CATRKTRNTEAFF
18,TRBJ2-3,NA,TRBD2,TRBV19,TGTGCCAGTAGTATCCAAACGCCGGGACTAGCGGGGGGGGATACGCAGTATTTT,CASSIQTPGLAGGDTQYF
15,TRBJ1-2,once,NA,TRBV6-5,TGTGCCAGCTACGATCAGGGCTGGAGCAACTATGGCTACACCTTC,CASYDQGWSNYGYTF
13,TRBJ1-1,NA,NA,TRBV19,TGTGCCAGTAGTATATTGAACAGGGATGAAGCTTTCTTT,CASSILNRDEAFF
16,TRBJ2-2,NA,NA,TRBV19,TGTGCCAGTAGTATGTACGGGGGGCGCGACACCGGGGAGCTGTTTTTT,CASSMYGGRDTGELFF
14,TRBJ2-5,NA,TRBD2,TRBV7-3,TGTGCCAGCAGCTTAGGCGGGGGGCGAGAGACCCAGTACTTC,CASSLGGGRETQYF
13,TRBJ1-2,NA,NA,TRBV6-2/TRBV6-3,TGTGCCAGCAGCCAGCTCGATAACTATGGCTACACCTTC,CASSQLDNYGYTF
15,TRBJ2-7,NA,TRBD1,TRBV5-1,TGCGCCAGCAGCTTAGAGGGGGCGCCTTCGTACGAGCAGTACTTC,CASSLEGAPSYEQYF
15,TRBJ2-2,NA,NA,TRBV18,TGTGCCAGCTCACCCCGGGAGAGTAACACCGGGGAGCTGTTTTTT,CASSPRESNTGELFF
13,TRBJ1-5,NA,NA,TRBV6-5,TGTGCCAGCAGTACAGGGACCAATCAGCCCCAGCATTTT,CASSTGTNQPQHF
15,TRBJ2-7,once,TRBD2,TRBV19,TGTGCCAGTAGTATCGGGCTAGCGGGAGTTGCCGAGCAGTACTTC,CASSIGLAGVAEQYF
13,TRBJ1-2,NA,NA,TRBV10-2,TGCGCCAGCAGCGCGGGGGGGGGCTATGGCTACACCTTC,CASSAGGGYGYTF
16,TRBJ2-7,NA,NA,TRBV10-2,TGCGCCAGCAGTCAAGCGGCAGGAGCGCTTAGGTACGAGCAGTACTTC,CASSQAAGALRYEQYF
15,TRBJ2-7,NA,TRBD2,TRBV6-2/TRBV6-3,TGTGCCAGCAGTTTTCCCGGGACTAGCGGCTACGAGCAGTACTTC,CASSFPGTSGYEQYF
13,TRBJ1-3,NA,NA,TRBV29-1,TGCAGCGTTGAACGAGGCTCTGGAAACACCATATATTTT,CSVERGSGNTIYF
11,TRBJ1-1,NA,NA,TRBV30,TGTGCCTGGAGCCGGAGAGCTGAAGCTTTCTTT,CAWSRRAEAFF
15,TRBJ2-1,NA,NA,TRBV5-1,TGCGCCAGCAGCTCGACAGTCAACTCCTACAATGAGCAGTTCTTC,CASSSTVNSYNEQFF
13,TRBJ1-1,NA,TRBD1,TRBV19,TGTGCCAGTAGTCGCAGGGGGGTTACTGAAGCTTTCTTT,CASSRRGVTEAFF
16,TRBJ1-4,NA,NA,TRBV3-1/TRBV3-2,TGTGCCAGCAGCCAAGCCCGACAGAGGACTAATGAAAAACTGTTTTTT,CASSQARQRTNEKLFF